This T cell receptor (beta chain) was retrieved from a study of a mutant IDH1 vaccine in newly diagnosed glioma. Study-level information: The treated group averaged 40.4 years old and was roughly 60% male, 37.5% female.

As for time point: week 35, safety follow-up. The content of each vaccine dose was 300 ug of mutant IDH1 20-mer peptide, and topical imiquimod accompanied it. Turning to this clone: Its antigen is undetermined.

The assay was immunoSEQ multiplex PCR, and TCRdb's table has in-frame clones only and misses some. Here the sample spans about 32,000 clones, just under 80% being singletons. This CDR3 has 15 amino acids. The V gene's germline CDR1 is MNHEY and CDR2 SMNVEV (reference sequence). V was cut by 3 bases and J by 0 bases, with 11 bases left in between. This chain connects TRBV27 to TRBJ1-1, with D possibly TRBD1 on 6 matching bases. The sequencing here drew on PBMCs, taken from a glioma patient whose treatment included an IDH1 peptide vaccine. The sequence derives from a man aged 35-49 years with glioma. Some clones in this sample may be carry-over from other donors' samples. The CDR3 protein is CASSLGALMNTEAFF. The CDR3 DNA follows: TGTGCCAGCAGTTTGGGGGCTCTGATGAACACTGAAGCTTTCTTT.